One and the same sample provided the 3 T cell receptor beta chains below, sequenced in a study of identical twins. Each CDR3 protein gets one entry after TCRdb re-called the 5' RACE reads with MiXCR. The sample includes about 530,000 distinct CDR3 sequences, about a fifth of them seen just once. These data are also associated with another study on yellow fever vaccine responses in identical twins.

Specimen: CD4+ T cells sorted from blood. These receptors originate from a woman between 18 and 29 years old in good health.

The rearrangement uses TRBV28 and TRBJ2-7; tentatively, D is TRBD1 or TRBD2 (5 bases each). The CDR3 extends over 15 amino acids. The germline CDR1 and CDR2 sequences are MDHEN and SYDVKM. Trimming stripped 6 bases from V and 0 bases from J, with 15 bases between. DNA for the CDR3: TGTGCCAGCAGCCCTGGGGCAGGGAGCTCCTACGAGCAGTACTTC. It is translated as CASSPGAGSSYEQYF.

This clonotype was detected a few times. The V and J genes are TRBV6-5 and TRBJ2-3; a weak D match, TRBD1 (6 bases). V lost 11 bases, J lost 9 bases, and 15 bases lay in between. From germline, CDR1 is MNHEY and CDR2 SVGAGI. CDR3 length: 11 residues. This chain's CDR3 is CAVGQTETQYF. Written as DNA, the CDR3 is TGTGCCGTCGGACAGACCGAGACGCAGTATTTT.

The V gene is TRBV2, the J gene TRBJ1-5; no definite D call. The CDR3 has 15 amino acids. Trimming took off 4 bases at V and 0 bases at J, with 10 bases between the two ends. Germline V gives CDR1 SNHLY, CDR2 FYNNEI. CDR3 protein: CASSGRAYSNQPQHF. The CDR3 region has the DNA TGTGCCAGCAGTGGGAGGGCCTATAGCAATCAGCCCCAGCATTTT. The variable domain in full, completed from reference TRBV2 and TRBJ1-5, reads EPEVTQTPSHQVTQMGQEVILRCVPISNHLYFYWYRQILGQKVEFLVSFYNNEISEKSEIFDDQFSVERPDGSNFTLKIRSTKLEDSAMYFCASSGRAYSNQPQHFGDGTRLSIL.